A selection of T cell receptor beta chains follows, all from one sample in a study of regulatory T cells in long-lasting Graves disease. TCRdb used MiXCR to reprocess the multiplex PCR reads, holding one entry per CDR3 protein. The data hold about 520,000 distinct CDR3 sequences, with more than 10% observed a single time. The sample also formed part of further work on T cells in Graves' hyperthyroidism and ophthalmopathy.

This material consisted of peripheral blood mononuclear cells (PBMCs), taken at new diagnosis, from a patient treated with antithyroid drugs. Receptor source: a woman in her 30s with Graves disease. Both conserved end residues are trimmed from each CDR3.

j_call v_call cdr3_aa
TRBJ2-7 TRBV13 ASSLMRGAEQY
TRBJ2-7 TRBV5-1 ASSLGMGAREQY
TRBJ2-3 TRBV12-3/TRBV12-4 ASSFEGPDTQY
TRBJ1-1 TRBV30 AWSGGLEAL
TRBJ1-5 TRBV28 ASSPTGLGNQPQH
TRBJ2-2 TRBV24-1 ATSGRGRTGELF
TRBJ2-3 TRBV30 AWSVRTSGTDTQY
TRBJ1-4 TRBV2 ASSDIGEHGEKLF
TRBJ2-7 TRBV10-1 ASSDFLGPSYEQY
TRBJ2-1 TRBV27 ASSRTTGSSYNEQL
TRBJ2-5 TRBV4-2 ASSQDRGTETQY
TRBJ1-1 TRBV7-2 ASSLESWGTEAF
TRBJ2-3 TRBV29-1 SVVTGGKDTQY
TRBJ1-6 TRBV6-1 ASNLEGKGNSPLH
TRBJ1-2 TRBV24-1 ATSGTGPFYGYT
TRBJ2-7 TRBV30 AWNLQGQGSYEQY
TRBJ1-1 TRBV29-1 SVFPPPPGPMLALDEAF
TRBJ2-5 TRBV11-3 ASSLDNRGQGTQY
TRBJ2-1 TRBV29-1 SVVLLPLLSYNEQF
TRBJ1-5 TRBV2 ASRADRGYQPQH
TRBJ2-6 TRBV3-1 ASSRDRGAVSGANVLT
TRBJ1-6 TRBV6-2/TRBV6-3 ASISSGSANSPLH
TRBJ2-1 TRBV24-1 ATSDYRRSGSSSYNEQF
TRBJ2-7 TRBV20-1 SASGDRGTYEQY
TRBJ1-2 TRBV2 ASSDRLSYGYT
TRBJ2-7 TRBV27 ASSSLAQGPYEQY
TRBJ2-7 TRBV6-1 ASGTSFHEQY
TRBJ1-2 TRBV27 ASSPTWSVGYT
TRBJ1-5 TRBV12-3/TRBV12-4 ASSLNGVDSNQPQH
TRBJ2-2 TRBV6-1 ASSRMNTGELF
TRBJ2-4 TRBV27 ASRVTLAKNIQY
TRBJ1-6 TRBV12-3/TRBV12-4 ASSSEGMNPPLH
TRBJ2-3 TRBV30 AWSVVDKSLSTDTQY